The present T cell receptor beta chain was sequenced within a study of shared clonotypes between healthy human individuals. Study at large: Contributing individuals were a couple of females and a few males aged 18 to 49.

Sorted subsets were amplified in replicate PCRs using around 220 ng DNA, about 30,000 T cell genomes. The assay was immunoSEQ multiplex PCR, and TCRdb's table has in-frame clones only and misses some. In the table there are about 1.5 million clones, around 95% of which are singletons. Healthy HIV-negative adults without recent acute infections or vaccinations served as donors. Germline V gene lookup returns CDR1 SGDLS and CDR2 YYNGEE. The CDR3 runs to 15 residues. The V and J ends lost 0 bases and 5 bases, in that order; junction bases with no gene match: 4. Details on this clone: Its antigen is not known.

Whole-study findings and limits: Generation probability values for non-shared clonotypes were lower than those for clonotypes shared by all four donors.

Source material: naive CD4+ T cells sorted from blood. Subset specified: CD45RA+ positively selected. This receptor was taken from a man aged 30-40 years in good health. The rearrangement uses TRBV9 and TRBJ2-7; 11 nucleotides line up with TRBD2. The CDR3 bases are TGTGCCAGCAGCGTAGAACTAGCGGGAGTCCACGAGCAGTACTTC. Translating gives CASSVELAGVHEQYF. Full variable domain (remainder filled in from reference TRBV9 and TRBJ2-7): DSGVTQTPKHLITATGQRVTLRCSPRSGDLSVYWYQQSLDQGLQFLIQYYNGEERAKGNILERFSAQQFPDLHSELNLSSLELGDSALYFCASSVELAGVHEQYFGPGTRLTVT.